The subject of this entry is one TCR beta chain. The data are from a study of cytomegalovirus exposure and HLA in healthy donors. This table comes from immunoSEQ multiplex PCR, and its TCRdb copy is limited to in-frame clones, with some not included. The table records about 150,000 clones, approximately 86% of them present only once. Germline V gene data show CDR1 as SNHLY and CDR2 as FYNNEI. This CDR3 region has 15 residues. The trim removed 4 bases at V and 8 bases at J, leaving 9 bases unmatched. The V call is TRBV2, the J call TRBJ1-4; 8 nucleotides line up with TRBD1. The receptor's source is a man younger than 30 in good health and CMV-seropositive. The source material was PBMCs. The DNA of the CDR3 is TGTGCCAGCAGTGGACAGGGGATTTATGGCGAAAAACTGTTTTTT. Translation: CASSGQGIYGEKLFF.